This T cell receptor beta chain was sequenced during a study of T cells in Graves' hyperthyroidism and ophthalmopathy. Using RNA transcripts as the source, TCR beta CDR3 regions were amplified. The TCR CDR3 first-round RT-PCR relied on the HTBI primer set. A single record per CDR3 protein comes from TCRdb applying MiXCR to the multiplex PCR reads. The sample holds approximately 570,000 distinct CDR3 sequences, about 20% seen once. In germline, CDR1 is MNHEY, CDR2 SVGAGI. V lost 2 bases to trimming and J lost 6 bases, with 11 bases between them. The CDR3 totals 14 residues. The chain joins TRBV6-5 to TRBJ2-1; a weak D match, TRBD1 (6 bases). Material for sequencing was blood. The sequence was obtained from a man between 40 and 49 years old with Graves' ophthalmopathy. The CDR3 DNA reads as TGTGCCAGCAGTTACCACAGGGAGATCAATGAGCAGTTCTTC. Protein: CASSYHREINEQFF.